This T cell receptor (beta chain) was documented in a study of blood T cells in healthy people across ages. As concerns this clonotype: Its antigen is as yet unknown.

The CDR3 is 17 amino acids. V gave up 2 bases and J gave up 8 bases; unmatched junction bases: 12. Germline V lookup: CDR1 SGHDN, CDR2 FVKESK. The use of a sample-barcoded 5' primer and a J-beta primer mix characterized a second PCR of about 6 to 12 cycles. The template-switch adaptor was a 5' adaptor with 12 random nucleotides. It tagged each cDNA molecule. TCRdb re-analysed the 5' RACE reads in MiXCR, keeping a single row per CDR3 protein. The sample consists of 1,500,000 or so distinct CDR3 sequences, around 59% of them appearing once. Study-level findings and limits: A roughly linear age-dependent decrease characterized TCR beta diversity per million T cells.

The receptor was derived from a man aged 18 to 35 in good health. The sequenced sample was blood. V usage is TRBV14 and J usage is TRBJ2-1; TRBD2 matches at 10 bases. This CDR3 is CASSQRTSGTYKDEQFF. The CDR3 bases are TGTGCCAGCAGCCAACGGACTAGCGGAACCTACAAGGATGAGCAGTTCTTC.